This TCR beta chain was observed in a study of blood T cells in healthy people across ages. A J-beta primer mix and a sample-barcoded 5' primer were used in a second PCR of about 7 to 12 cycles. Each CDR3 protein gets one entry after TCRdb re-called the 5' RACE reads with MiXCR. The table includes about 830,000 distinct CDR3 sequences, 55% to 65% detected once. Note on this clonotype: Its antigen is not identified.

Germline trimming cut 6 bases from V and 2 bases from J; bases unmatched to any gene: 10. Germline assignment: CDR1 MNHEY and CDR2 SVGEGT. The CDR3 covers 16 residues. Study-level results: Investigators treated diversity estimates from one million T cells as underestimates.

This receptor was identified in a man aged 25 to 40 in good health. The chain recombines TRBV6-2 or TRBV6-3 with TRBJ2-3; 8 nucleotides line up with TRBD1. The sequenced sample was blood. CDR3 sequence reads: CASSLWTGRSTDTQYF. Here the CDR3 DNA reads TGTGCCAGCAGCCTCTGGACAGGGAGATCCACAGATACGCAGTATTTT.